The T cell receptor (beta chain) under discussion was sequenced for a study of control samples from healthy donors and cancer patients. Looked up from germline, CDR1 is SGDLS and CDR2 is YYNGEE. V was trimmed by 0 bases and J by 1 base, leaving 8 bases between them. The CDR3 consists of 15 residues. Measured with immunoSEQ multiplex PCR; TCRdb has only the in-frame clones, and not every one. The sample has 100,000 to 150,000 clones, more than 90% seen once. The V call is TRBV9, the J call TRBJ2-1; D perhaps matches TRBD1 (7 bases). The TCR was taken from a man between 18 and 29 years old in good health. Input material: blood. CDR3 DNA sequence: TGTGCCAGCAGCGTAGCAGGGGGGTCCTACAATGAGCAGTTCTTC. This encodes CASSVAGGSYNEQFF.